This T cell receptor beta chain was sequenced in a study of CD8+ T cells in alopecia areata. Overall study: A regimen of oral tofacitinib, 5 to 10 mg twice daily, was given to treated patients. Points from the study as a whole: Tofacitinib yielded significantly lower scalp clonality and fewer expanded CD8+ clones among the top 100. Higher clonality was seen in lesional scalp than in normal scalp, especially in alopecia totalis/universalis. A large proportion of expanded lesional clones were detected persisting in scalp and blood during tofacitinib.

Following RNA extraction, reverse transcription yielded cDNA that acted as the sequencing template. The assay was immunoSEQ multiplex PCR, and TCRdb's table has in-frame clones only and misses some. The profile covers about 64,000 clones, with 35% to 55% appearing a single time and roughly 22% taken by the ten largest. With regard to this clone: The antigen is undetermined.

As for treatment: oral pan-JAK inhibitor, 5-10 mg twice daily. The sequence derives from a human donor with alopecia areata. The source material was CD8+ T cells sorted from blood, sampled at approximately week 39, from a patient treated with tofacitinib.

Written as DNA, the CDR3 is TGTGCCAGCAGCCCGAACTTAAAGCAGTTCTTC. Translating gives CASSPNLKQFF. V gene TRBV7-9 combines with J gene TRBJ2-1; D gene ambiguous. The CDR3 totals 11 residues. V was cut by 5 bases and J by 11 bases, with 10 bases left in between. Germline V lookup: CDR1 SEHNR, CDR2 FQNEAQ (reference sequence).